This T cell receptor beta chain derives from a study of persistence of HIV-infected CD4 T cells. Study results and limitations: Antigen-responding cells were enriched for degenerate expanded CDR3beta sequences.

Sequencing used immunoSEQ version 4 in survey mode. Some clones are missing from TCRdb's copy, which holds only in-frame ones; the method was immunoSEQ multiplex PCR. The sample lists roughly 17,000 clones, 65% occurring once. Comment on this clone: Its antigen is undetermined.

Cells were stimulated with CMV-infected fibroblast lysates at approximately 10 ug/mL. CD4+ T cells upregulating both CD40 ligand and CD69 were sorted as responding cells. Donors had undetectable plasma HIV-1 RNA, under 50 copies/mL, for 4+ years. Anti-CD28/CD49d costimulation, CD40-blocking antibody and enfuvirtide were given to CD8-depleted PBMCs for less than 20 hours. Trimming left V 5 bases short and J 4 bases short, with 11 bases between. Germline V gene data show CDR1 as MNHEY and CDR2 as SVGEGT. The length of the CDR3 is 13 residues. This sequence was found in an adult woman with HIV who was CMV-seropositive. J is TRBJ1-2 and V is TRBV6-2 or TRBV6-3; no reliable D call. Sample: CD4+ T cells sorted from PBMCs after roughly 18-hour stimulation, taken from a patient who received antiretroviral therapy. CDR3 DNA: TGTGCCAGCAGTACCGACCTTCTCTATGGCTACACCTTC. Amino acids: CASSTDLLYGYTF.